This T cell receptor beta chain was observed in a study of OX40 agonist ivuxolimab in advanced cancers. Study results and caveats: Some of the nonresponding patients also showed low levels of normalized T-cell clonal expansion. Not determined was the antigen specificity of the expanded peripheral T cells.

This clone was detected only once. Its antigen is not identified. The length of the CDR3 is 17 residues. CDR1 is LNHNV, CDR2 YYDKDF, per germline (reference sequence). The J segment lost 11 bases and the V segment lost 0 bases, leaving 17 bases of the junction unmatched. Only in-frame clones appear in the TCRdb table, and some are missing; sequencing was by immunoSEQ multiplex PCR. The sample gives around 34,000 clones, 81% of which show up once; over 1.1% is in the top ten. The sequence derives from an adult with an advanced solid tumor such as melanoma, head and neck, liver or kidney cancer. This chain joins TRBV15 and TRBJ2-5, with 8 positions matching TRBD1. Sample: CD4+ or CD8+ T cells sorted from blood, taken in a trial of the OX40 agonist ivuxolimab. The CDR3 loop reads CATSRDKGGAGGYEQYF. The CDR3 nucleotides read TGTGCCACCAGCAGAGATAAAGGAGGGGCAGGGGGCTATGAGCAGTACTTC.